Presented here are 30 T cell receptor beta chains from one specimen sequenced in a study of yellow fever vaccine responses in identical twins. TCRdb re-analysed the RT-PCR reads in MiXCR, keeping a single row per CDR3 protein. The table shows roughly 14,000 distinct CDR3 sequences, with around 85% occurring only once. Here the sequenced sample was T cells from blood (PBMCs), unsorted or a sorted subset (not recorded which), taken before or after yellow fever vaccination (not recorded which). Receptors originate from a woman under 30 who received the yellow fever vaccine.

In this sample, this clonotype turned up once. The rearrangement links TRBV24-1 to TRBJ1-2; D call uncertain. The CDR3 runs to 14 residues. Germline lookup yields CDR1 KGHDR and CDR2 SFDVKD. Trimming pared 2 bases from V and 5 bases from J, leaving 11 bases between. The CDR3 region is CATSDSGVIYGYTF. In DNA form, the CDR3 reads TGTGCCACCAGTGATTCGGGCGTAATTTATGGCTACACCTTC.

The gene calls are TRBV4-3 and TRBJ1-2; tentative D call: TRBD1 (6 bases). CDR1 and CDR2 (germline): LGHNA, YSLEER. Trimming pared 4 bases from V and 4 bases from J, leaving 13 bases between. This CDR3 is built from 14 residues. CDR3: CASSRGSDSYGYTF. The CDR3 bases are TGCGCCAGCAGCCGAGGGTCGGACAGCTATGGCTACACCTTC.

This chain connects TRBV27 to TRBJ2-2; D not resolved. Germline V gives CDR1 MNHEY, CDR2 SMNVEV (reference sequence). The CDR3 runs to 13 residues. The V end was cut by 5 bases, the J end by 1 base, with 5 bases between. The CDR3 DNA is TGTGCCAGCAGTCCCCGGAACACCGGGGAGCTGTTTTTT. It encodes CASSPRNTGELFF.

The rearrangement uses TRBV5-6 and TRBJ2-2; D possibly matches TRBD1 or TRBD2 (5 bases each). Looked up from germline, CDR1 is SGHDT and CDR2 is YYEEEE. V lost 0 bases and J 7 bases, leaving 7 bases between the germline ends. The CDR3 loop spans 13 amino acids. CDR3 residues: CASSLAGGGELFF. The CDR3 DNA sequence: TGTGCCAGCAGCTTGGCTGGGGGCGGGGAGCTGTTTTTT.

V and J are TRBV23-1 and TRBJ1-2, with no clear D. TRBV23-1 is recorded as an ORF, its role being uncertain. The CDR3 covers 11 residues. Trimming shortened V by 3 bases and J by 4 bases, and 3 bases separated the two germline ends. CDR3 in DNA: TGCGCCAGCAGTCATCTCTATGGCTACACCTTC. Its protein product is CASSHLYGYTF.

The chain is built from TRBV11-3 and TRBJ2-1; tentatively, D is TRBD2 (6 bases). The CDR3 runs 14 residues. Germline V gene data show CDR1 as SGHNT and CDR2 as YENEEA. V was pared by 7 bases and J by 6 bases, with 16 bases between. The CDR3 sequence is CASNEAGLSNEQFF. The CDR3 DNA is TGTGCCAGCAACGAAGCGGGTTTGAGCAATGAGCAGTTCTTC.

V usage is TRBV3-1 and J usage is TRBJ2-1; possibly TRBD1 for D (6 bases). Trimming took 2 bases from V and 4 from J, leaving 9 bases between them. CDR1 is LGHDT, CDR2 YNNKEL, per germline (reference sequence). The CDR3 loop spans 14 amino acids. The CDR3 loop is CASSQQGTYNEQFF. The DNA of the CDR3 is TGTGCCAGCAGCCAACAGGGGACATACAATGAGCAGTTCTTC.

The chain recombines TRBV27 with TRBJ1-2; 7 positions match TRBD1. V gave up 5 bases and J gave up 3 bases; unmatched junction bases: 9. Germline V gives CDR1 MNHEY, CDR2 SMNVEV (reference sequence). This CDR3 contains 15 residues. The CDR3 nucleotides read TGTGCCAGCAGTCCCCGACAGGGAGGGGACTATGGCTACACCTTC. Translated, it gives CASSPRQGGDYGYTF.

The chain joins TRBV11-1 to TRBJ2-2, with 7 bases matching TRBD2. The CDR3 has 17 residues. Looked up from germline, CDR1 is SGHAT and CDR2 is FQDESV (reference sequence). Unmatched junction bases numbered 4, after V lost 0 bases and J lost 0 bases. The CDR3 coding sequence is TGTGCCAGCAGCTTAGCGGGACTAACGACGAACACCGGGGAGCTGTTTTTT. It is translated as CASSLAGLTTNTGELFF.

The genes are TRBV18 and TRBJ2-1; D gene unclear. CDR3 size: 13 residues. CDR1 and CDR2 from the germline V gene are KGHSH and LQKENI. V dropped 4 bases and J dropped 5 bases, with 9 bases sitting between them. CDR3 residues: CASSRGPDNEQFF. CDR3 nucleotides: TGTGCCAGCTCACGAGGTCCGGACAATGAGCAGTTCTTC. The whole variable domain, remainder taken from reference TRBV18 and TRBJ2-1, is NAGVMQNPRHLVRRRGQEARLRCSPMKGHSHVYWYRQLPEEGLKFMVYLQKENIIDESGMPKERFSAEFPKEGPSILRIQQVVRGDSAAYFCASSRGPDNEQFFGPGTRLTVL.

This rearrangement joins TRBV6-5 to TRBJ2-3; the D is unclear. Trimming removed 4 bases at V and 2 bases at J, with 10 bases between. The germline V gene encodes CDR1 MNHEY and CDR2 SVGAGI. This CDR3 spans 14 amino acids. CDR3 loop: CASSLGRNTDTQYF. The CDR3 DNA is TGTGCCAGCAGTTTAGGTCGGAACACAGATACGCAGTATTTT.

The chain joins TRBV29-1 to TRBJ2-7; tentatively, D is TRBD1 or TRBD2 (5 bases each). V lost 6 bases, J lost 3 bases, and 12 bases lay in between. This CDR3 spans 12 amino acids. Germline CDR1 and CDR2: SQVTM and ANQGSEA. CDR3 nucleotides: TGCAGCGTAAAACCTGGGGGCTACGAGCAGTACTTC. Amino acids: CSVKPGGYEQYF.

The gene calls are TRBV18 and TRBJ1-1, with D uncertain. Trimming cost V 1 base and J 3 bases, with 3 bases left between them. Germline loops: CDR1 KGHSH, CDR2 LQKENI. The CDR3 consists of 12 residues. The CDR3 protein is CASSPQDTEAFF. The CDR3, as DNA: TGTGCCAGCTCACCACAGGACACTGAAGCTTTCTTT.

The V and J genes are TRBV28 and TRBJ2-7; D is perhaps TRBD2 (5 bases). V was clipped by 3 bases and J by 9 bases, with 12 bases between them. Per the germline V gene, CDR1 is MDHEN and CDR2 is SYDVKM. The CDR3 totals 12 residues. The CDR3 loop reads CASSFEGAVQYF. In nucleotides, the CDR3 is TGTGCCAGCAGTTTTGAGGGAGCGGTGCAGTACTTC. Full variable domain (missing parts from reference TRBV28 and TRBJ2-7): DVKVTQSSRYLVKRTGEKVFLECVQDMDHENMFWYRQDPGLGLRLIYFSYDVKMKEKGDIPEGYSVSREKKERFSLILESASTNQTSMYLCASSFEGAVQYFGPGTRLTVT.

The V and J genes are TRBV11-3 and TRBJ2-6; D remains ambiguous. CDR1 and CDR2 (germline): SGHNT, YENEEA. The CDR3 is 15 amino acids. Trimming took off 4 bases at V and 0 bases at J, with 7 bases between the two ends. CDR3 nucleotide sequence: TGTGCCAGCAGCTCCCAAGACTCTGGGGCCAACGTCCTGACTTTC. Amino acids: CASSSQDSGANVLTF.

The chain carries TRBV29-1 and TRBJ2-1, with D tentatively TRBD2 (5 bases). The ends were cut back, 6 bases at V and 8 bases at J, with 17 bases in the middle. Germline CDR1 reads SQVTM; CDR2 reads ANQGSEA. CDR3 length: 13 residues. Written as DNA, the CDR3 is TGCAGCGTATTCCCAGGATTTAGCGATGAGCAGTTCTTC. Protein: CSVFPGFSDEQFF.

The rearrangement joins TRBV20-1 to TRBJ2-4, with D tentatively TRBD2 (5 bases). There are 10 residues in the CDR3. Germline assignment: CDR1 DFQATT and CDR2 SNEGSKA (reference sequence). CDR3 protein: CGIGRVIQYF. CDR3 DNA: TGCGGAATTGGGCGGGTGATTCAGTACTTC.

The chain recombines TRBV20-1 with TRBJ2-1; perhaps TRBD1 as D (5 bases). Per germline, CDR1 DFQATT and CDR2 SNEGSKA (reference sequence). The CDR3 is 11 amino acids. V lost 1 base and J lost 9, with 7 bases in between. CDR3 coding DNA: TGCAGTGCTAGAGCAGGGCGTGAGCAGTTCTTC. This sequence encodes CSARAGREQFF.

V usage is TRBV7-9 and J usage is TRBJ2-7, with D unresolved. CDR3 length: 12 amino acids. V was pared by 3 bases and J by 5 bases, with 8 bases between. Germline assignment: CDR1 SEHNR and CDR2 FQNEAQ (reference sequence). The CDR3 nucleotides read TGTGCCAGCAGCTTCGGCGAGAACGAGCAGTACGTC. It is translated as CASSFGENEQYV.

This clonotype has a single count. The CDR3 loop is CASSEVPRGGEQYF. CDR3 bases: TGCGCCAGCAGTGAGGTCCCTCGGGGTGGCGAGCAGTACTTC. The chain links TRBV10-1 to TRBJ2-7, with a weak D call TRBD2 (5 bases). The V and J ends lost 2 bases and 6 bases respectively, with 14 bases between them. CDR1 is WNHNN, CDR2 SYGVQD, per germline (reference sequence). The CDR3 loop spans 14 amino acids.

Only one count was recorded for this clonotype. The chain links TRBV20-1 to TRBJ2-3, with 10 bases aligning to TRBD2. Looked up from germline, CDR1 is DFQATT and CDR2 is SNEGSKA (reference sequence). This CDR3 is built from 17 residues. V was clipped by 0 bases and J by 1 base; unmatched bases: 7. The CDR3 coding sequence is TGCAGTGCTAGAGACCAGAGCGGGACTAGCGGCACAGATACGCAGTATTTT. It translates to CSARDQSGTSGTDTQYF.

This chain connects TRBV7-6 to TRBJ1-3, with no clear D. Germline-derived CDR1 and CDR2 are SGHVS and FNYEAQ. Trimming stripped 0 bases from V and 2 bases from J, with 8 bases between. The CDR3 extends over 15 amino acids. The CDR3 spells CASSLAPGTGNTIYF. DNA of the CDR3: TGTGCCAGCAGCTTAGCCCCGGGGACTGGAAACACCATATATTTT.

The rearrangement joins TRBV18 to TRBJ2-1, with D tentatively TRBD2 (6 bases). The germline V gene has CDR1 KGHSH and CDR2 LQKENI. The CDR3 runs to 15 residues. V was cut by 3 bases and J by 8 bases, with 17 bases left in between. The CDR3 sequence: CASSPPLSTGDEQFF. The CDR3 bases are TGTGCCAGCTCACCCCCCCTATCAACGGGGGATGAGCAGTTCTTC. The full variable domain, with the rest looked up from reference TRBV18 and TRBJ2-1, is NAGVMQNPRHLVRRRGQEARLRCSPMKGHSHVYWYRQLPEEGLKFMVYLQKENIIDESGMPKERFSAEFPKEGPSILRIQQVVRGDSAAYFCASSPPLSTGDEQFFGPGTRLTVL.

DNA for the CDR3: TGCAGTGCTAGAGAGACGGGTCATGAGCAGTTCTTC. Translation gives CSARETGHEQFF. V is TRBV20-1 and J is TRBJ2-1; unclear D gene. Deletions cut 0 bases from V and 8 bases from J, with 8 bases between. Germline-derived CDR1 and CDR2 are DFQATT and SNEGSKA (reference sequence). This CDR3 comprises 12 residues.

The V call is TRBV5-6, the J call TRBJ1-5; 9 nucleotides line up with TRBD1. V lost 4 bases, J lost 4 bases, and 3 bases stayed unmatched. The CDR3 loop spans 14 amino acids. Per germline, CDR1 SGHDT and CDR2 YYEEEE. CDR3 bases: TGTGCCAGCAGCGCAGGACAGGGGAATCAGCCCCAGCATTTT. This codes for CASSAGQGNQPQHF.

V usage is TRBV29-1 and J usage is TRBJ2-7; possible D gene TRBD1, 7 bases. The germline V and J ends were trimmed by 4 bases and 5 bases, with 15 bases remaining between them. The length of the CDR3 is 13 residues. Germline loops: CDR1 SQVTM, CDR2 ANQGSEA. Here the CDR3 DNA reads TGCAGCGTTGGATCACAGGGGAGGAACGAGCAGTACTTC. Amino acid sequence: CSVGSQGRNEQYF.

The V and J genes are TRBV11-2 and TRBJ2-1, with 7 bases aligning to TRBD1. Germline trimming cut 5 bases from V and 8 bases from J; bases unmatched to any gene: 18. The CDR3 contains 17 residues. The germline CDR1 and CDR2 sequences are SGHAT and FQNNGV. The CDR3, as DNA: TGTGCCAGCAGCGCACAGACAGGGCCCTATGGAAGTTATGAGCAGTTCTTC. Translated, it gives CASSAQTGPYGSYEQFF. The entire variable domain, with the rest obtained from reference TRBV11-2 and TRBJ2-1, is as follows: EAGVAQSPRYKIIEKRQSVAFWCNPISGHATLYWYQQILGQGPKLLIQFQNNGVVDDSQLPKDRFSAERLKGVDSTLKIQPAKLEDSAVYLCASSAQTGPYGSYEQFFGPGTRLTVL.

The gene calls are TRBV20-1 and TRBJ2-1, with TRBD2 matching 11 bases. Germline CDR1 DFQATT, CDR2 SNEGSKA (reference sequence). The J segment lost 6 bases and the V segment lost 3 bases, leaving 7 bases of the junction unmatched. The CDR3 has 15 amino acids. The CDR3 region is CSARETSGVPNEQFF. CDR3 DNA: TGCAGTGCTAGGGAGACTAGCGGGGTCCCCAATGAGCAGTTCTTC.

V usage is TRBV7-2 and J usage is TRBJ2-5; no clear D. Deletions cut 0 bases from V and 4 bases from J, with 12 bases between. CDR1 is SGHTA, CDR2 FQGNSA, per germline. CDR3 length: 15 amino acids. The CDR3 is CASSLALGGRETQYF. CDR3 bases: TGTGCCAGCAGCTTAGCGCTAGGCGGCAGAGAGACCCAGTACTTC.

The chain links TRBV18 to TRBJ2-7; 7 bases agree with TRBD2. CDR3 length equals 14 residues. CDR1 is KGHSH and CDR2 is LQKENI in the germline V gene. V was clipped by 3 bases and J by 3 bases; unmatched bases: 5. The CDR3 DNA reads as TGTGCCAGCTCACCGGGACTAACTCTCTACGAGCAGTACTTC. Residues: CASSPGLTLYEQYF. Looking up the rest from reference TRBV18 and TRBJ2-7 gives the full variable domain: NAGVMQNPRHLVRRRGQEARLRCSPMKGHSHVYWYRQLPEEGLKFMVYLQKENIIDESGMPKERFSAEFPKEGPSILRIQQVVRGDSAAYFCASSPGLTLYEQYFGPGTRLTVT.